These 22 T cell receptor beta chains originate from one sample sequenced in a study of long-term antiretroviral therapy in people with HIV. The assay used was immunoSEQ (version v3.0), run at survey level. This table comes from immunoSEQ multiplex PCR, and its TCRdb copy is limited to in-frame clones, with some not included. The table includes approximately 33,000 clones, around 85% detected once. Here the sequenced sample was unsorted PBMCs, taken 0.8 years before starting antiretroviral therapy. These receptors were collected from a man younger than 30 with HIV.

This clone has just one count. The V gene is TRBV7-2, the J gene TRBJ1-5; D ambiguous. V lost 1 base and J 4 bases, leaving 11 bases between the germline ends. Germline lookup yields CDR1 SGHTA and CDR2 FQGNSA. The CDR3 loop spans 15 amino acids. CDR3 region: CASSLVGRSNQPQHF. The CDR3, as DNA: TGTGCCAGCAGCTTAGTCGGCAGGAGTAATCAGCCCCAGCATTTT.

The rearrangement links TRBV11-3 to TRBJ2-1; D gene ambiguous. Per the germline V gene, CDR1 is SGHNT and CDR2 is YENEEA. Trimming removed 5 bases from V and 10 bases from J, with 9 bases in between. This CDR3 is built from 11 residues. The CDR3 nucleotides are TGTGCCAGCAGCCAGAAGGACGAGCAGTTCTTC. Protein product: CASSQKDEQFF.

V gene TRBV7-2 combines with J gene TRBJ2-5; perhaps TRBD1 as D (6 bases). The CDR3 runs 15 residues. Germline CDR1 and CDR2: SGHTA and FQGNSA. V dropped 1 base and J dropped 0 bases, with 9 bases sitting between them. The CDR3 is CASSLVQGYQETQYF. CDR3 DNA sequence: TGTGCCAGCAGCTTAGTACAGGGATACCAAGAGACCCAGTACTTC.

This chain links TRBV2 with TRBJ1-5; D may be TRBD1 (6 bases). Germline lookup yields CDR1 SNHLY and CDR2 FYNNEI. This CDR3 contains 13 residues. Between the trimmed V and J ends, which lost 8 bases and 7 bases, there was a span of 15 bases. The CDR3 DNA reads as TGTGCCAGCGGCTTGGGGGGGGGCCAGCCCCAGCATTTT. This translates into CASGLGGGQPQHF.

This clone was picked up a small number of times. V is TRBV27 and J is TRBJ1-5; D remains unclear. Germline V gene lookup returns CDR1 MNHEY and CDR2 SMNVEV (reference sequence). V was cut by 8 bases and J by 6 bases, with 11 bases left in between. The CDR3 has 12 amino acids. The CDR3, as DNA: TGTGCCAGCGGGCCAGTAAGTCAGCCCCAGCATTTT. Its protein is CASGPVSQPQHF.

The chain is built from TRBV7-2 and TRBJ2-7; the match to TRBD2 covers 11 bases. The CDR3 spans 15 residues. Germline assignment: CDR1 SGHTA and CDR2 FQGNSA. With 1 base clipped from V and 6 bases from J, the junction kept 5 bases outside the gene matches. The CDR3 region is CASSLEVAGGREQYF. Here the CDR3 DNA reads TGTGCCAGCAGCTTAGAGGTAGCGGGGGGGCGCGAGCAGTACTTC. Full variable domain (rest looked up from reference TRBV7-2 and TRBJ2-7): GAGVSQSPSNKVTEKGKDVELRCDPISGHTALYWYRQSLGQGLEFLIYFQGNSAPDKSGLPSDRFSAERTGGSVSTLTIQRTQQEDSAVYLCASSLEVAGGREQYFGPGTRLTVT.

The chain combines TRBV9 with TRBJ2-4; D tentatively reads TRBD1 or TRBD2 (5 bases each). In germline, CDR1 is SGDLS, CDR2 YYNGEE. The CDR3 runs 14 residues. V lost 4 bases and J 4 bases, leaving 12 bases between the germline ends. CDR3 DNA sequence: TGTGCCAGCAGCCCACGGGACCATAAAAACATTCAGTACTTC. It specifies CASSPRDHKNIQYF.

The chain combines TRBV28 with TRBJ1-2; TRBD1 matches at 8 bases. The CDR3 consists of 13 residues. CDR1 MDHEN and CDR2 SYDVKM come from the germline V gene. J gave up 7 bases and V 6 bases, and 7 bases lay outside the gene matches. CDR3 protein: CASRRTGRGGYTF. Written as DNA, the CDR3 is TGTGCCAGCAGGAGGACAGGGAGGGGTGGCTACACCTTC.

In DNA form, the CDR3 reads TGTGCCAGCCAATCCCCGGCAGATACGCAGTATTTT. Its translation is CASQSPADTQYF. The rearrangement links TRBV4-2 to TRBJ2-3; D uncertain. Germline CDR1 and CDR2: LGHNA and YNFKEQ. V was shortened by 8 bases and J by 4 bases, with 10 bases between the two germline ends. The CDR3 runs 12 residues.

The J gene is TRBJ1-4, the V gene TRBV5-1; D gene ambiguous. The ends were cut back, 4 bases at V and 7 bases at J, with 11 bases in the middle. There are 13 residues in the CDR3. Germline V gene lookup returns CDR1 SGHRS and CDR2 YFSETQ. The CDR3 region has the DNA TGCGCCAGCAGCCTTGGAGGGAGTGAAAAACTGTTTTTT. Its translation is CASSLGGSEKLFF.

This clone was recorded once. V and J are TRBV11-1 and TRBJ1-2; D gene ambiguous. In germline, CDR1 is SGHAT, CDR2 FQDESV (reference sequence). This CDR3 comprises 13 residues. V was cut by 1 base and J by 6 bases, with 9 bases left in between. In DNA, the CDR3 is TGTGCCAGCAGCTTAGTCCTCACCAATGGCTACACCTTC. Protein sequence: CASSLVLTNGYTF.

This chain uses TRBV5-1 with TRBJ2-7, with TRBD1 identical over 7 bases. There are 14 residues in the CDR3. V shed 2 bases and J 6 bases; nucleotides not matched to a gene: 8. From germline, CDR1 is SGHRS and CDR2 YFSETQ. The CDR3 is CASSLSGGPREQYF. The CDR3 DNA is TGCGCCAGCAGCTTATCAGGGGGTCCCCGCGAGCAGTACTTC.

The V call is TRBV6-1, the J call TRBJ2-7, with 7 positions matching TRBD1. V was clipped by 7 bases and J by 1 base; unmatched bases: 7. This CDR3 is built from 14 residues. Germline CDR1 reads MNHNS; CDR2 reads SASEGT. The CDR3 DNA sequence: TGTGCCAGCAACCCCGGGACAGTATCCTACGAGCAGTACTTC. Translated: CASNPGTVSYEQYF.

V and J are TRBV4-3 and TRBJ1-4, with a tentative D call TRBD1 (5 bases). The V gene lost 0 bases and the J gene lost 5 bases, with 13 bases spanning the gap. Germline loops: CDR1 LGHNA, CDR2 YSLEER. This CDR3 is 16 amino acids long. The CDR3 loop reads CASSQDRAGPNEKLFF. The CDR3 DNA follows: TGCGCCAGCAGCCAAGATAGGGCGGGGCCGAATGAAAAACTGTTTTTT.

The CDR3 region is CASSYSNDRDAFF. The CDR3 nucleotides read TGTGCCAGCAGTTACTCAAATGACAGGGACGCTTTCTTT. V usage is TRBV6-5 and J usage is TRBJ1-1; 7 positions match TRBD1. Trimming took 0 bases from V and 11 from J; bases not matched to a gene: 6. From germline, CDR1 is MNHEY and CDR2 SVGAGI. This CDR3 spans 13 amino acids.

The chain recombines TRBV7-9 with TRBJ1-3; no clear D. This CDR3 is 17 amino acids long. Deletions cut 4 bases from V and 0 bases from J, with 16 bases between. Germline V gene data show CDR1 as SEHNR and CDR2 as FQNEAQ (reference sequence). This CDR3 is CASSSPSVGISGNTIYF. The CDR3 nucleotides are TGTGCCAGCAGCTCGCCCTCCGTCGGGATCTCTGGAAACACCATATATTTT.

The gene calls are TRBV25-1 and TRBJ2-1; D is undetermined. This CDR3 spans 10 amino acids. Germline CDR1 is MGHDK and CDR2 is SYGVNS. V was trimmed by 9 bases and J by 8 bases, leaving 8 bases between them. The CDR3 DNA reads TGTGCCAGTGGCTGGGATGAGCAGTTCTTC. Translation: CASGWDEQFF.

The chain carries TRBV7-2 and TRBJ2-7; tentatively, D is TRBD2 (5 bases). This CDR3 region has 15 residues. CDR1 SGHTA and CDR2 FQGNSA come from the germline V gene. V was trimmed by 5 bases and J by 4 bases, leaving 18 bases between them. The CDR3 here is CASSLRTRTEYEQYF. The CDR3 nucleotides are TGTGCCAGCAGCCTCCGCACCCGGACTGAGTACGAGCAGTACTTC.

The V call is TRBV5-6, the J call TRBJ1-1; perhaps TRBD1 as D (6 bases). Trimming left V 0 bases short and J 4 bases short, with 7 bases between. The CDR3 has 13 amino acids. Per the germline V gene, CDR1 is SGHDT and CDR2 is YYEEEE. CDR3 nucleotide sequence: TGTGCCAGCAGCTTGGTACAGGGCACTGAAGCTTTCTTT. Its protein is CASSLVQGTEAFF.

This clone has just one count. The genes are TRBV19 and TRBJ2-2; possibly TRBD2 for D (5 bases). V gave up 3 bases and J gave up 6 bases, with 20 bases separating them. Germline CDR1 LNHDA, CDR2 SQIVND (reference sequence). This CDR3 has 17 amino acids. CDR3 residues: CASSILIGRVPAGELFF. The CDR3 DNA reads as TGTGCCAGTAGTATCCTAATAGGGCGGGTACCCGCCGGGGAGCTGTTTTTT.

The chain carries TRBV10-3 and TRBJ1-1; weak D call: TRBD1 (5 bases). V was pared by 6 bases and J by 4 bases, with 9 bases between. Germline V gene sequence: CDR1 ENHRY, CDR2 SYGVKD. The CDR3 length is 12 residues. The CDR3 DNA sequence: TGTGCCATCAGCTGGGGGGGCACTGAAGCTTTCTTT. Its translation: CAISWGGTEAFF.

The chain joins TRBV5-6 to TRBJ2-5; the D is unclear. The J call may be incorrect, as the DNA end agrees better with TRBJ2-7. CDR1 and CDR2 from the germline V gene are SGHDT and YYEEEE. The CDR3 consists of 12 residues. The CDR3 reads CASSLDRYEQYF. Written as DNA, the CDR3 is TGTGCCAGCAGCTTGGATCGGTACGAGCAGTACTTC.